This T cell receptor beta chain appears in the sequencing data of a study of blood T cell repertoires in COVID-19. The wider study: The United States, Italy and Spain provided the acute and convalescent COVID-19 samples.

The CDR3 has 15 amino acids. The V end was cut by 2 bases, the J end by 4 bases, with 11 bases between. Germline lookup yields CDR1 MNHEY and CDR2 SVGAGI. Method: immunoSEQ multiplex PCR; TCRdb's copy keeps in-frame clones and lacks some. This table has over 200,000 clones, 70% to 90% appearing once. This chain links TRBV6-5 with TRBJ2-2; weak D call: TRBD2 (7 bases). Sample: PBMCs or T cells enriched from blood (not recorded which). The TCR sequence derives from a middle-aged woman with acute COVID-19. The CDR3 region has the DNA TGTGCCAGCAGTTACCAGGGAGGGGGCACCGGGGAGCTGTTTTTT. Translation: CASSYQGGGTGELFF.